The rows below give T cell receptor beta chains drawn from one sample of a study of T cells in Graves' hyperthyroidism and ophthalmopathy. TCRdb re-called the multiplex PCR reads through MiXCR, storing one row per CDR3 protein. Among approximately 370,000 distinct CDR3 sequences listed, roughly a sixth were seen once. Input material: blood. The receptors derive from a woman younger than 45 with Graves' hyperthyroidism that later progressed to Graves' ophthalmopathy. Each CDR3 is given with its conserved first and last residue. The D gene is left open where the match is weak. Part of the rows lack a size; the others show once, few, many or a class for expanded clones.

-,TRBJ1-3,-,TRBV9,CASSVAPGWDSGNTIYF,TGTGCCAGCAGCGTAGCTCCAGGGTGGGACTCTGGAAACACCATATATTTT
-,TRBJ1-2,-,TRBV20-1,CSARDTGMYGYTF,TGCAGTGCTAGAGATACAGGAATGTATGGCTACACCTTC
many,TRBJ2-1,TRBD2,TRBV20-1,CSARPLSSGKDNEQFF,TGCAGTGCTAGACCTCTGAGTAGCGGGAAGGACAATGAGCAGTTCTTC
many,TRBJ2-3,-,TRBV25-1,CASSELPEISADTQYF,TGTGCCAGCAGTGAGCTCCCAGAGATTTCTGCGGATACGCAGTATTTT
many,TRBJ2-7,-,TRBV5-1,CASSLDRSEQYF,TGCGCCAGCAGCTTGGACAGAAGCGAGCAGTACTTC
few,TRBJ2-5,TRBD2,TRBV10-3,CAISEKRGGQETQYF,TGTGCCATCAGTGAGAAGCGGGGGGGTCAAGAGACCCAGTACTTC
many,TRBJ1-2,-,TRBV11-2,CASSLWGVDGYTF,TGTGCCAGCAGCTTGTGGGGGGTTGATGGCTACACCTTC
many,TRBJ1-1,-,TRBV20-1,CSARDRGRLNTEAFF,TGCAGTGCTAGAGATCGAGGACGGTTGAACACTGAAGCTTTCTTT
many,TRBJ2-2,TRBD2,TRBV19,CASSTDGTSGNTGELFF,TGTGCCAGTAGTACTGATGGGACTAGCGGGAACACCGGGGAGCTGTTTTTT
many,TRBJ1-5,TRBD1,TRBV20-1,CSAIFSGQGDYQPQHF,TGCAGTGCTATCTTTTCGGGACAGGGGGACTATCAGCCCCAGCATTTT
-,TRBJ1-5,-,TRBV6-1,CASSELVGEPQHF,TGTGCCAGCAGTGAATTGGTCGGGGAGCCCCAGCATTTT
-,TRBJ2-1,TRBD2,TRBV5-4,CASGGRAGGPRRDEQFF,TGTGCCAGCGGGGGAAGGGCGGGGGGCCCACGGAGGGATGAGCAGTTCTTC
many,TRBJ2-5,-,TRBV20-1,CSAREGGGGEETQYF,TGCAGTGCTAGAGAAGGTGGCGGTGGAGAAGAGACCCAGTACTTC
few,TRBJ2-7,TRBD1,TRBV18,CASSTSGTAVDYEQYF,TGTGCCAGCTCAACTTCCGGGACAGCCGTTGACTACGAGCAGTACTTC
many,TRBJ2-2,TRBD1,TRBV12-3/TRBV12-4,CASSSRTGVAGELFF,TGTGCCAGCAGTTCAAGGACAGGGGTGGCCGGGGAGCTGTTTTTT
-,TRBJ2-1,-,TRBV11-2,CASSADVRSYNEQFF,TGTGCCAGCAGCGCGGACGTCCGCTCCTACAATGAGCAGTTCTTC
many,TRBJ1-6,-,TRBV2,CASSEGRGLQSPLHF,TGTGCCAGCAGTGAAGGTCGGGGCCTGCAATCACCCCTCCACTTT
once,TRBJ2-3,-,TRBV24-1,CATSDLSDLTDTQYF,TGTGCCACCAGTGATCTCTCTGACCTCACAGATACGCAGTATTTT
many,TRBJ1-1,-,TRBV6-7,CASSTPRPGWTTEAFF,TGTGCCAGCAGTACCCCAAGACCGGGTTGGACCACTGAAGCTTTCTTT
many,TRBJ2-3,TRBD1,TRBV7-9,CASSSGQGVLLNTQYF,TGTGCCAGCAGCTCTGGACAGGGAGTATTACTAAATACGCAGTATTTT
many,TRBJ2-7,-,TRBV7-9,CASSPPARGNEQYF,TGTGCCAGCAGCCCCCCCGCCAGGGGTAACGAGCAGTACTTC
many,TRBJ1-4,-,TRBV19,CASSINRGEKLFF,TGTGCCAGTAGTATCAACCGGGGCGAAAAACTGTTTTTT
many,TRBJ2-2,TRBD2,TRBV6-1,CASKAGVYTGELFF,TGTGCCAGCAAGGCGGGGGTGTACACCGGGGAGCTGTTTTTT
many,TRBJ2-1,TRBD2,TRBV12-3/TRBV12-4,CASSTPASGTYNEQFF,TGTGCCAGCAGTACACCGGCTAGCGGCACCTACAATGAGCAGTTCTTC
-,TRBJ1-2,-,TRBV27,CASKRDGAYGYTF,TGTGCCAGCAAAAGAGACGGTGCTTATGGCTACACCTTC
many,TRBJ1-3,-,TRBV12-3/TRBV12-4,CASTEEYGNTIYF,TGTGCCAGCACAGAGGAATATGGAAACACCATATATTTT
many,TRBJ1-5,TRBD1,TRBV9,CASSVGGQVAQPQHF,TGTGCCAGCAGCGTAGGAGGACAGGTTGCTCAGCCCCAGCATTTT
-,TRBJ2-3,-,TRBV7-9,CASSRDGGDTQYF,TGTGCCAGCAGCCGTGACGGGGGAGATACGCAGTATTTT
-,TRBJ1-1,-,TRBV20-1,CSASGGGSGSTEAFF,TGCAGTGCTAGCGGGGGGGGGTCAGGGAGCACTGAAGCTTTCTTT
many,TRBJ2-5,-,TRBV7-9,CASSRQNYQETQYF,TGTGCCAGCAGCCGACAGAATTACCAAGAGACCCAGTACTTC
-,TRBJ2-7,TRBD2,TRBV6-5,CASSYPSGMSYEQYF,TGTGCCAGCAGTTACCCTAGCGGGATGTCCTACGAGCAGTACTTC
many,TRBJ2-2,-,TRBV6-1,CASRTRTGSHREGTGELFF,TGTGCCAGCAGGACTCGAACAGGGTCCCACCGAGAGGGCACCGGGGAGCTGTTTTTT
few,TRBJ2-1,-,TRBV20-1,CSASEQGHGIEQFF,TGCAGTGCTAGCGAGCAGGGTCACGGCATTGAGCAGTTCTTC
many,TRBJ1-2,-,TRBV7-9,CASSTGTGYGYTF,TGTGCCAGCAGCACCGGGACCGGCTATGGCTACACCTTC
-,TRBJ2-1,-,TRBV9,CASSRHDMQNNEQFF,TGTGCCAGCAGCCGACATGATATGCAGAACAATGAGCAGTTCTTC
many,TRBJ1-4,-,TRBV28,CASSRGTDEKLFF,TGTGCCAGCAGCCGCGGGACCGATGAAAAACTGTTTTTT
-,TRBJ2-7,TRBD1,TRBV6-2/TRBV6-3,CASSPQYRGLYEQYF,TGTGCCAGCAGTCCCCAATACAGGGGGCTCTACGAGCAGTACTTC
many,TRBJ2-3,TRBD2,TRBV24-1,CATSDLLREGSDTQYF,TGTGCCACCAGTGATTTGTTGCGGGAGGGCTCAGATACGCAGTATTTT
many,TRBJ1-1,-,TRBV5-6,CASSGLMNTEAFF,TGTGCCAGCAGCGGGTTAATGAACACTGAAGCTTTCTTT
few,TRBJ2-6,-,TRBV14,CASSQIRQAFSGANVLTF,TGTGCCAGCAGCCAAATCAGACAGGCCTTCTCTGGGGCCAACGTCCTGACTTTC
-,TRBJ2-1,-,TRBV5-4,CASPAPEGGEQFF,TGTGCCAGCCCAGCGCCAGAAGGTGGTGAGCAGTTCTTC
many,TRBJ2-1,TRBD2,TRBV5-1,CASSLDTAGVDEQFF,TGCGCCAGCAGCTTGGACACTGCGGGAGTAGACGAGCAGTTCTTC
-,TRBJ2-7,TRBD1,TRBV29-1,CSVQTGIGYEQYF,TGCAGCGTTCAGACAGGGATCGGGTACGAGCAGTACTTC
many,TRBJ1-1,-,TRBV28,CASSKRGELMNTEAFF,TGTGCCAGCAGCAAAAGGGGGGAATTAATGAACACTGAAGCTTTCTTT
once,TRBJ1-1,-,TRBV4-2,CASSQDPDTEAFF,TGTGCCAGCAGCCAAGATCCGGACACTGAAGCTTTCTTT
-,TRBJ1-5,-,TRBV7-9,CASSPLTGHNQPQHF,TGTGCCAGCAGCCCATTGACAGGCCACAATCAGCCCCAGCATTTT
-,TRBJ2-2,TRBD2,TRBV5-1,CASSLALLAGGPAGELFF,TGCGCCAGCAGCTTGGCATTACTAGCGGGGGGGCCCGCTGGGGAGCTGTTTTTT
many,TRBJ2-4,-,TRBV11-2,CASSPLAKNIQYF,TGTGCCAGCAGCCCTTTAGCCAAAAACATTCAGTACTTC